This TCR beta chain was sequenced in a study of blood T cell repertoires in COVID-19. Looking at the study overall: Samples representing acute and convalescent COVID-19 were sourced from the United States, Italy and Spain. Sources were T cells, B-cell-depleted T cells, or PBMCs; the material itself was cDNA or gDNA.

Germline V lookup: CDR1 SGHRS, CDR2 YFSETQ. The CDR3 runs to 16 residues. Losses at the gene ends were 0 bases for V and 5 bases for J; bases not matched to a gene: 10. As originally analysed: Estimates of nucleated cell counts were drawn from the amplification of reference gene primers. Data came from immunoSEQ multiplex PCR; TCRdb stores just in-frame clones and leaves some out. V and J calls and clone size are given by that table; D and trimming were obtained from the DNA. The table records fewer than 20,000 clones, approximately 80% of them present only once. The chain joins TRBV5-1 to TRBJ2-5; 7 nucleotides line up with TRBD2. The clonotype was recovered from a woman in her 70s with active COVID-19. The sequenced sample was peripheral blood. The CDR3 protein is CASSLGASGEVETQYF. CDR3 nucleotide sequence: TGCGCCAGCAGCTTGGGGGCTAGCGGAGAGGTGGAGACCCAGTACTTC.